This TCR beta chain was retrieved from a study of blood T cell repertoires in COVID-19. In the original workflow: Reference gene primer amplification yielded estimated nucleated cell counts. This table comes from immunoSEQ multiplex PCR, and its TCRdb copy is limited to in-frame clones, with some not included. Clonal size and the V and J genes are those of that table, whereas D and trimming came from the DNA. The sample carries under 300,000 clones, 88% recorded once. Germline assignment: CDR1 ENHRY and CDR2 SYGVKD. The CDR3 loop spans 15 amino acids. J was trimmed by 0 bases and V by 9 bases; bases with no gene match: 11. Living in 20 to 30 US areas, the participants were between about 18 and 90 years of age. Participants reported their clinical history, and cohort assignment relied on those reports.

Sample: PBMCs or T cells enriched from blood (not recorded which). This clonotype was obtained from a woman aged 45-65 years who had recovered from COVID-19. V gene TRBV10-3 combines with J gene TRBJ2-7, with 7 nucleotides matching TRBD2. The CDR3 loop reads CAIRSAGVNSYEQYF. The CDR3 coding sequence is TGTGCCATTAGGTCCGCGGGAGTAAACTCCTACGAGCAGTACTTC.